This is a list of T cell receptor beta chains from one sample in a study of regulatory T cells in long-lasting Graves disease. TCRdb fed the multiplex PCR reads into MiXCR, producing one record per CDR3 protein. The sample contains fewer than 450,000 distinct CDR3 sequences, around 20% of which appear only once. Sequenced material: peripheral blood mononuclear cells (PBMCs), taken when the disease was refractory, from a patient treated with antithyroid drugs. The origin of the receptors is a female donor with Graves disease. CDR3s include the opening cysteine and the closing phenylalanine or tryptophan. A D gene is named only where the DNA matches it firmly. Where a row states a size, it is once, few, many or the class of an expanded clone; other rows omit it.

V gene,D gene,J gene,clone size,CDR3 protein,CDR3 DNA
TRBV5-1,TRBD1,TRBJ1-4,few,CASSLGDSEKLFF,TGCGCCAGCAGCTTGGGGGACAGTGAAAAACTGTTTTTT
TRBV5-4,.,TRBJ2-6,few,CASSLPGPSGANVLTF,TGTGCCAGCAGCTTGCCAGGGCCCTCTGGGGCCAACGTCCTGACTTTC
TRBV29-1,.,TRBJ1-1,.,CSTDGRFVTEAFF,TGCAGCACTGATGGTCGGTTCGTCACTGAAGCTTTCTTT
TRBV5-1,.,TRBJ2-5,few,CASSFLQRPETQYF,TGCGCCAGCAGCTTCCTCCAGCGGCCAGAGACCCAGTACTTC
TRBV4-2,.,TRBJ2-5,.,CASSRPSEKETQYF,TGTGCCAGCAGCCGTCCTTCAGAGAAAGAGACTCAGTACTTC
TRBV7-2,TRBD1,TRBJ1-4,many,CASSRDREGEKLFF,TGTGCCAGCAGCCGGGACAGGGAGGGTGAAAAACTGTTTTTT
TRBV14,.,TRBJ2-7,.,CASSRRVLGYKQYF,TGTGCCAGCAGCCGAAGAGTTCTGGGCTACAAGCAGTACTTC
TRBV20-1,.,TRBJ2-3,.,CSVRKSAGRSSDTQYF,TGCAGTGTTAGGAAATCGGCAGGGCGCTCTTCAGATACGCAGTATTTT
TRBV4-3,.,TRBJ2-7,.,CASSQDYDRGWAYEQYF,TGCGCCAGCAGCCAAGATTACGACAGAGGCTGGGCCTACGAGCAGTACTTC
TRBV20-1,.,TRBJ1-2,many,CSANLEAGYGYTF,TGCAGTGCTAACCTCGAGGCAGGTTATGGCTACACCTTC
TRBV29-1,TRBD1,TRBJ1-5,.,CSVRDRTNQPQHF,TGCAGCGTGAGGGACAGAACTAATCAGCCCCAGCATTTT
TRBV7-2,TRBD2,TRBJ2-7,.,CASSFELAGGYEQYF,TGTGCCAGCAGCTTTGAACTAGCGGGAGGTTACGAGCAGTACTTC
TRBV12-3/TRBV12-4,.,TRBJ1-5,many,CASRRTTGLPSNQPQHF,TGTGCCAGCAGACGAACAACCGGGCTACCTAGCAATCAGCCCCAGCATTTT
TRBV7-9,.,TRBJ2-6,.,CASSLVWLGANVLTF,TGTGCCAGCAGCTTAGTGTGGCTAGGGGCCAACGTCCTGACTTTC
TRBV5-5,TRBD1,TRBJ1-5,many,CASGTGLSNQPQHF,TGTGCCAGCGGGACAGGGTTGAGCAATCAGCCCCAGCATTTT
TRBV11-2,.,TRBJ2-2,many,CASSLLGSIHTGELFF,TGTGCCAGCAGCTTACTTGGCTCCATACACACCGGGGAGCTGTTTTTT
TRBV20-1,TRBD1,TRBJ2-1,.,CSAKTGAEQFF,TGCAGTGCGAAGACAGGGGCTGAGCAGTTCTTC
TRBV6-1,.,TRBJ2-2,.,CASSPPGTNTGELFF,TGTGCCAGCAGCCCACCTGGTACAAACACCGGGGAGCTGTTTTTT
TRBV19,TRBD1,TRBJ1-1,.,CASSMGTGFGEAFF,TGTGCCAGTAGTATGGGGACAGGGTTTGGTGAAGCTTTCTTT
TRBV2,.,TRBJ2-3,.,CASSAFWAQYF,TGTGCCAGCAGCGCATTTTGGGCGCAGTATTTT
TRBV6-1,TRBD1,TRBJ2-5,few,CASSDPGQGFVETQYF,TGTGCCAGCAGTGATCCGGGACAGGGGTTCGTTGAGACCCAGTACTTC
TRBV2,.,TRBJ2-7,many,CASRTGLTGEQYF,TGTGCCAGCAGAACGGGACTTACGGGGGAGCAGTACTTC
TRBV5-1,.,TRBJ2-2,.,CASSLALIVIPGELFF,TGCGCCAGCAGCTTGGCCTTGATCGTGATTCCCGGGGAGCTGTTTTTT
TRBV12-3/TRBV12-4,.,TRBJ2-7,many,CASSLRGAGEQYF,TGTGCCAGCAGTTTAAGGGGGGCCGGCGAGCAGTACTTC
TRBV7-2,TRBD2,TRBJ2-5,many,CASSVAGTSGTKTQYF,TGTGCCAGCAGCGTAGCCGGGACTAGCGGGACTAAGACCCAGTACTTC
TRBV7-2,.,TRBJ1-2,many,CASSLSRDDMGYTF,TGTGCCAGCAGCTTGAGCCGGGACGACATGGGCTACACCTTC
TRBV19,.,TRBJ2-5,many,CASSSGGLRETQYF,TGTGCCAGTAGTTCCGGGGGACTTCGTGAGACCCAGTACTTC
TRBV15,TRBD1,TRBJ2-7,.,CATRGVRQGKHEQYF,TGTGCCACCAGAGGGGTGAGACAGGGCAAGCACGAGCAGTACTTC
TRBV2,.,TRBJ1-4,.,CASSPYLGANEKLFF,TGTGCCAGCAGCCCTTATTTGGGGGCTAATGAAAAACTGTTTTTT
TRBV28,TRBD1,TRBJ2-7,many,CASSLGQGALWQYF,TGTGCCAGCAGTTTAGGGCAGGGGGCACTTTGGCAGTACTTC
TRBV12-3/TRBV12-4,TRBD2,TRBJ2-7,.,CASGPGQGLAGYEQYF,TGTGCCAGCGGGCCGGGACAGGGACTAGCGGGCTACGAGCAGTACTTC
TRBV20-1,.,TRBJ1-1,many,CSASQSRGRTEAFF,TGCAGTGCTAGTCAGAGCAGGGGTAGGACTGAAGCTTTCTTT
TRBV6-2/TRBV6-3,TRBD1,TRBJ2-7,.,CAHSLGQAVYEQYF,TGTGCCCACAGCTTGGGACAGGCAGTTTACGAGCAGTACTTC
TRBV5-1,TRBD1,TRBJ2-3,few,CASRRGPTDTQYF,TGCGCCAGCAGGAGGGGGCCCACAGATACGCAGTATTTT
TRBV5-1,.,TRBJ2-7,.,CASSLVQDYEQYF,TGCGCCAGCAGCTTGGTACAAGACTACGAGCAGTACTTC
TRBV5-1,.,TRBJ1-1,.,CASMAGGLMNTEAFF,TGCGCCAGCATGGCTGGGGGGCTCATGAACACTGAAGCTTTCTTT
TRBV9,.,TRBJ1-3,.,CASSVGEGASGNTIYF,TGTGCCAGCAGCGTAGGAGAGGGAGCCTCTGGAAACACCATATATTTT
TRBV19,.,TRBJ2-7,.,CASSRVGYEQYF,TGTGCCAGTAGTAGGGTTGGATACGAGCAGTACTTC
TRBV29-1,TRBD1,TRBJ2-6,.,CSARQGAGSGANVPTF,TGCAGCGCGAGACAGGGGGCTGGTTCTGGGGCCAACGTCCCGACTTTC
TRBV7-2,.,TRBJ1-2,.,CASSQPTDYGYTF,TGTGCCAGCAGCCAACCTACAGACTATGGCTACACCTTC
TRBV3-1,TRBD1,TRBJ1-2,few,CASSSPTGNHGYTF,TGTGCCAGCAGCTCCCCGACAGGGAATCATGGCTACACCTTC
TRBV4-1,.,TRBJ1-6,.,CASSQDFFSGFQNSPLHF,TGCGCCAGCAGCCAAGATTTTTTTTCGGGTTTCCAAAATTCACCCCTCCACTTT
TRBV29-1,TRBD1,TRBJ2-7,few,CSVLDRVYEQYF,TGCAGCGTCCTGGACAGGGTCTACGAGCAGTACTTC
TRBV7-3,.,TRBJ1-1,few,CASSLTPLGTEAFF,TGTGCCAGCAGCTTAACCCCCTTGGGGACCGAAGCTTTCTTT
TRBV30,.,TRBJ1-4,few,CAWSVPDWDEKLFF,TGTGCCTGGAGTGTACCGGATTGGGATGAAAAACTGTTTTTT
TRBV29-1,.,TRBJ1-1,.,CSVERGLNTEAFF,TGCAGCGTTGAAAGGGGGTTGAACACTGAAGCTTTCTTT
TRBV6-1,TRBD2,TRBJ2-7,many,CASSQISGTYEQYF,TGTGCCAGCAGTCAAATTAGCGGGACCTACGAGCAGTACTTC
TRBV12-3/TRBV12-4,.,TRBJ2-7,many,CASSLAGGGDGYEQYF,TGTGCCAGCAGTTTAGCGGGGGGGGGCGATGGGTACGAGCAGTACTTC